What follows are 7 T cell receptor beta chains derived from one specimen sequenced in a study of molecular identifiers for immune sequencing clone quantification. TCRdb reprocessed the PCR reads with MiXCR, giving one entry per CDR3 protein. The sample holds nearly 650,000 distinct CDR3 sequences, roughly 25% seen once. The sequenced sample consisted of naive CD8+ T cells from blood, with Jurkat cell RNA spiked in. Subset: FACS-sorted CD8+CD4-CCR7+CD45RA+ naive T cells. The receptors originated from a human donor in good health. Some libraries in this study had Jurkat cell RNA spiked in.

V and J are TRBV7-9 and TRBJ2-1, with D possibly matching TRBD2 (5 bases). Germline V gene lookup returns CDR1 SEHNR and CDR2 FQNEAQ (reference sequence). This CDR3 is built from 18 residues. The V gene lost 5 bases and the J gene lost 0 bases, with 20 bases spanning the gap. CDR3 protein: CASSPMRTTTSSYNEQFF. The CDR3 region has the DNA TGTGCCAGCAGCCCAATGCGGACGACCACTAGCTCCTACAATGAGCAGTTCTTC.

This clonotype has more than one count but fewer than ten. The chain has TRBV7-8 and TRBJ2-5; TRBD1 matches 11 bases. The CDR3 has 16 amino acids. Trimming removed 4 bases from V and 2 bases from J; junction bases left unmatched: 6. Germline lookup yields CDR1 SGHVS and CDR2 FQNEAQ. CDR3 bases: TGTGCCAGCAGCTCAACCGGGACAGGGGGACAAGAGACCCAGTACTTC. This encodes CASSSTGTGGQETQYF.

This clonotype was seen many times. The chain employs TRBV7-9 and TRBJ1-1; D gene uncertain. The V end lost 1 base, the J end lost 4 bases, and 13 bases lay between the germline ends. This CDR3 comprises 15 residues. Germline values: CDR1 SEHNR, CDR2 FQNEAQ (reference sequence). The CDR3 DNA sequence: TGTGCCAGCAGCTTAGGGGCAGTGGGTGCCACTGAAGCTTTCTTT. Its protein is CASSLGAVGATEAFF.

A note on this clonotype: Since a much larger clone is just one base distant, this may be a read error. V gene TRBV12-3 or TRBV12-4 combines with J gene TRBJ1-1; the D is unclear. The CDR3 runs to 13 residues. The CDR3 bases are TGTGCCAACAGTGATCATACAAGGACTGAAGCTTTCTTT. The encoded protein is CANSDHTRTEAFF.

On this clonotype itself: Given the absence of the conserved phenylalanine or tryptophan at the CDR3 end, a read error is likely. The CDR3 is CASSYLNGTGGPEAFL. CDR3 bases: TGTGCCAGCAGTTACCTGAACGGGACGGGGGGCCCGGAAGCTTTCCTT. The chain employs TRBV6-8 and TRBJ1-1; weak D call: TRBD1 (6 bases). The V and J ends lost 2 bases and 8 bases respectively, with 21 bases between them. The CDR3 runs 16 residues. The germline gives CDR1 MNHGY, CDR2 SAAAGT.

As for this clonotype: With a much larger clone just one base away, this may be a read error. J is TRBJ2-3 and V is TRBV7-9; D unclear. CDR1 SEHNR and CDR2 FQNEAQ come from the germline V gene (reference sequence). CDR3 size: 17 residues. The V gene lost 0 bases and the J gene lost 1 base, with 14 bases spanning the gap. DNA of the CDR3: TGTGCCAGCAGCTTAGCGCCGGCCGGATCAGGCACAGATACGCAGTATTTT. This codes for CASSLAPAGSGTDTQYF.

This clonotype was observed many times. The J gene is TRBJ2-4, the V gene TRBV14; D possibly corresponds to TRBD2 (5 bases). V was shortened by 2 bases and J by 12 bases, with 11 bases between the two germline ends. Germline lookup yields CDR1 SGHDN and CDR2 FVKESK. CDR3 size: 12 residues. As DNA, the CDR3 is TGTGCCAGCAGCCAATCTAGCTATTCTCAGTACTTC. Amino acid sequence: CASSQSSYSQYF.